This TCR beta chain originates from a study of long-term antiretroviral therapy in people with HIV. With 4 bases removed from V and 3 bases from J, the gap between germline ends came to 11 bases. The CDR3 length is 13 residues. Germline lookup yields CDR1 SGDLS and CDR2 YYNGEE. Samples were assayed with immunoSEQ v3.0 at survey level. The data were produced by immunoSEQ multiplex PCR, yet TCRdb's version contains in-frame clones alone and is incomplete. Of tens of thousands of clones in the sample, about 95% were seen once. The origin of this receptor is a woman aged 50 to 60 with HIV. V gene TRBV9 combines with J gene TRBJ2-7; D is ambiguous. The sequenced sample was unsorted PBMCs, obtained 3.7 years after starting antiretroviral therapy. DNA of the CDR3: TGTGCCAGCAGCCCCCCCGGTGGCTACGAGCAGTACTTC. Its protein is CASSPPGGYEQYF.